What follows is one T cell receptor beta chain and its context. This sample was included in a study of tissue T cells after allogeneic stem cell transplantation. With V trimmed by 1 base and J by 3 bases, 4 bases remained unmatched. CDR1 and CDR2 from the germline V gene are SGHNT and YYREEE (reference sequence). The CDR3 contains 15 residues. Profiling relied on immunoSEQ multiplex PCR, and the TCRdb table lists in-frame clones only, not all of them. This table has about 26,000 clones, roughly 89% appearing once. The clonotype was recovered from a male donor at least 60 years old who later had graft-versus-host disease after an allogeneic stem cell transplant. The sample in question was blood, obtained before transplantation. This chain uses TRBV5-4 with TRBJ2-1, with 7 bases aligning to TRBD1. CDR3 in DNA: TGTGCCAGCAGCTTGCGAGGGGGCGGCTACAATGAGCAGTTCTTC. Translation: CASSLRGGGYNEQFF.